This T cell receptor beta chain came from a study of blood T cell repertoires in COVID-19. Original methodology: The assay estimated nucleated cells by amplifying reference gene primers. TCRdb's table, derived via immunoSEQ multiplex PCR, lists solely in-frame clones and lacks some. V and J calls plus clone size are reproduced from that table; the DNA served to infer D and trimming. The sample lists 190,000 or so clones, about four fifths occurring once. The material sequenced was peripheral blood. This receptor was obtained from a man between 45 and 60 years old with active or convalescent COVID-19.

Here the CDR3 reads CASSFGMNTEAFF. The CDR3 region has the DNA TGTGCCAGCAGCTTTGGCATGAACACTGAAGCTTTCTTT. This sequence joins TRBV7-9 and TRBJ1-1; no firm D call. Trimming cost V 3 bases and J 0 bases, with 5 bases left between them. The CDR3 runs to 13 residues. Germline V gene lookup returns CDR1 SEHNR and CDR2 FQNEAQ (reference sequence). Together with reference TRBV7-9 and TRBJ1-1, the CDR3 gives the full variable domain: DTGVSQNPRHKITKRGQNVTFRCDPISEHNRLYWYRQTLGQGPEFLTYFQNEAQLEKSRLLSDRFSAERPKGSFSTLEIQRTEQGDSAMYLCASSFGMNTEAFFGQGTRLTVV.